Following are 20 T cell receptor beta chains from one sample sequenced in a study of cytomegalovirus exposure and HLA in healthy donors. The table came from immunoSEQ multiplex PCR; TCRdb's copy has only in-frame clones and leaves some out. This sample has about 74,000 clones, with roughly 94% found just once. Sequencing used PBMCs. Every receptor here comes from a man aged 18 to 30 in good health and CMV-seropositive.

The CDR3 DNA sequence: TGTGCCAGCGACACGACGGGGAGCGAGCAGTACTTC. Encoded protein: CASDTTGSEQYF. This chain links TRBV6-1 with TRBJ2-7, with D perhaps matching TRBD2 (5 bases). There are 12 residues in the CDR3. Looked up from germline, CDR1 is MNHNS and CDR2 is SASEGT. V lost 8 bases and J 6 bases, leaving 14 bases between the germline ends.

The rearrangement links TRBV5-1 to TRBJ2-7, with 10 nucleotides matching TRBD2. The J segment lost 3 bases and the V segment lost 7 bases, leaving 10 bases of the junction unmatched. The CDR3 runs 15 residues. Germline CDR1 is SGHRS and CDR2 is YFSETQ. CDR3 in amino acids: CASGFGLADVYEQYF. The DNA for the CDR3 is TGCGCCAGCGGGTTTGGACTAGCGGATGTCTACGAGCAGTACTTC.

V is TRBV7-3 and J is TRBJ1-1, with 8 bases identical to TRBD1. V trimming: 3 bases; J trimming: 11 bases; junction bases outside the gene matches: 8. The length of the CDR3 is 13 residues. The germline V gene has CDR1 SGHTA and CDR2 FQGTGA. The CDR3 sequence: CASSLTGAEWAFF. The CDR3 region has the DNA TGTGCCAGCAGCTTGACAGGGGCGGAGTGGGCTTTCTTT. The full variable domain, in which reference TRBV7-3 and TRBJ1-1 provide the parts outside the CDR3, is GAGVSQTPSNKVTEKGKYVELRCDPISGHTALYWYRQSLGQGPEFLIYFQGTGAADDSGLPNDRFFAVRPEGSVSTLKIQRTERGDSAVYLCASSLTGAEWAFFGQGTRLTVV.

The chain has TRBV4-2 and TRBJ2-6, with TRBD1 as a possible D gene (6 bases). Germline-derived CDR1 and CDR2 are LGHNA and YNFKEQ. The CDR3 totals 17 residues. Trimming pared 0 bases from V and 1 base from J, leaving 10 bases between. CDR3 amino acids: CASSQEGRGSGANVLTF. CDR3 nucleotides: TGTGCCAGCAGCCAAGAGGGCAGGGGATCTGGGGCCAACGTCCTGACTTTC.

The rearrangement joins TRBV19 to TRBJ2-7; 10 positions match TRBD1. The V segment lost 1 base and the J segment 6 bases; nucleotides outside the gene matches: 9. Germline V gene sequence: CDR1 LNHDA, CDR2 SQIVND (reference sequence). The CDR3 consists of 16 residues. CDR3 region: CASSIVRTGGSGEQYF. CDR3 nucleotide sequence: TGTGCCAGTAGTATAGTGCGGACAGGGGGATCCGGCGAGCAGTACTTC.

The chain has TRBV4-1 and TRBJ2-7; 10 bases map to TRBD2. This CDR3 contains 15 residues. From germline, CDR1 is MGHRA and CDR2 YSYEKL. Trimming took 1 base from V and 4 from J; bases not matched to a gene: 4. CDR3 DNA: TGCGCCAGCAGCCAAGGGGTAGCGGGAGGATACGAGCAGTACTTC. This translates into CASSQGVAGGYEQYF.

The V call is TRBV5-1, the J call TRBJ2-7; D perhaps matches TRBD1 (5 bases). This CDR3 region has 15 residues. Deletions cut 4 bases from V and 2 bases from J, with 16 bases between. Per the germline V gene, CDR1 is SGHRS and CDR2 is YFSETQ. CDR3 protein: CASSPWFDRPYEQYF. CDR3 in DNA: TGCGCCAGCAGCCCCTGGTTTGACAGACCCTACGAGCAGTACTTC.

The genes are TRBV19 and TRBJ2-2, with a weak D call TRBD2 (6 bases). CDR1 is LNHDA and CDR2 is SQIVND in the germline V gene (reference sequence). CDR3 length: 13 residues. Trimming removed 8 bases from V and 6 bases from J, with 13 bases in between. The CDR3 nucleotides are TGTGCCAGTGGGCGGGGCTCCGCCGGGGAGCTGTTTTTT. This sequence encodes CASGRGSAGELFF.

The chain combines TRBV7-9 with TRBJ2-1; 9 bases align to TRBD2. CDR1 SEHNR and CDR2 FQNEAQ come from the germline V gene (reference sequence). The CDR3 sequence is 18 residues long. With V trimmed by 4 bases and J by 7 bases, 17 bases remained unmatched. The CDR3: CASSSALFRGRAGNEQFF. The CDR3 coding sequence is TGTGCCAGCAGCTCAGCCCTCTTTCGCGGGAGGGCCGGGAATGAGCAGTTCTTC.

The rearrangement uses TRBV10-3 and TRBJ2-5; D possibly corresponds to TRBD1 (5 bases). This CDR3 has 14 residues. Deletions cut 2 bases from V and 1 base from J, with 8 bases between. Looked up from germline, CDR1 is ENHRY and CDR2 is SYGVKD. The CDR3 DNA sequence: TGTGCCATCAGTGAGGTAGGGGTCCAAGAGACCCAGTACTTC. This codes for CAISEVGVQETQYF.

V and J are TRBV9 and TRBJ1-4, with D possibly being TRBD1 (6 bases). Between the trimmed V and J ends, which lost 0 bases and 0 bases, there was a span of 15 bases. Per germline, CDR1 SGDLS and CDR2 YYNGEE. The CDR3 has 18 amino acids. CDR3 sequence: CASSVGAAGAATNEKLFF. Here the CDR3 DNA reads TGTGCCAGCAGCGTAGGGGCGGCGGGGGCAGCAACTAATGAAAAACTGTTTTTT.

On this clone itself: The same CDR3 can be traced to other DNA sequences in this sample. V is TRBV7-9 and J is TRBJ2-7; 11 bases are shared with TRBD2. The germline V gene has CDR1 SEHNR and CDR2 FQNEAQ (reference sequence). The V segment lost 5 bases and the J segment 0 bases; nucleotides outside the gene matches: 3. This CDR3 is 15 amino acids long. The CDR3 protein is CASSPGLADSYEQYF. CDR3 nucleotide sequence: TGTGCCAGCAGCCCGGGACTAGCGGACTCCTACGAGCAGTACTTC.

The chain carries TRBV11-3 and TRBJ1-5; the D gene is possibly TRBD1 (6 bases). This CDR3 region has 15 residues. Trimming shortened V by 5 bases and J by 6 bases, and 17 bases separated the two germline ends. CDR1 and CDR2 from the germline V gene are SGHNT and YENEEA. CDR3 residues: CASSLNRVLGQPQHF. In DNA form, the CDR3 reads TGTGCCAGCAGCCTCAACAGGGTTTTGGGTCAGCCCCAGCATTTT.

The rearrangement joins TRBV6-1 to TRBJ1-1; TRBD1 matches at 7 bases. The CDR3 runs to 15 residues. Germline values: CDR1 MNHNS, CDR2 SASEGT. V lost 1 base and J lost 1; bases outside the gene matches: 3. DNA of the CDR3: TGTGCCAGCAGTGAAGGAGGGGGCTGGAACACTGAAGCTTTCTTT. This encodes CASSEGGGWNTEAFF.

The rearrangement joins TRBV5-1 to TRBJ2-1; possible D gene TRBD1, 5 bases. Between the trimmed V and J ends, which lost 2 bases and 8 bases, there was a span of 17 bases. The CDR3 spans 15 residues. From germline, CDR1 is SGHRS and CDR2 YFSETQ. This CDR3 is CASSLRFRWGDEQFF. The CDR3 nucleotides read TGCGCCAGCAGCTTAAGGTTTCGGTGGGGCGATGAGCAGTTCTTC.

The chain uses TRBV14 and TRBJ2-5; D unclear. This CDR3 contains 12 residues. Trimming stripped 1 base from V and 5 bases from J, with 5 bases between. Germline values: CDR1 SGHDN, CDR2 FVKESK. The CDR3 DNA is TGTGCCAGCAGCCAAGTTCATGAGACCCAGTACTTC. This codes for CASSQVHETQYF.

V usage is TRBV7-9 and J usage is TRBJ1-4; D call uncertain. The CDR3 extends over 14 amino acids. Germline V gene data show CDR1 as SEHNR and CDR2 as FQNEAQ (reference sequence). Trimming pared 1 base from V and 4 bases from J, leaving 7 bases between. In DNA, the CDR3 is TGTGCCAGCAGCTTAGGACACGTTAATGAAAAACTGTTTTTT. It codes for CASSLGHVNEKLFF.

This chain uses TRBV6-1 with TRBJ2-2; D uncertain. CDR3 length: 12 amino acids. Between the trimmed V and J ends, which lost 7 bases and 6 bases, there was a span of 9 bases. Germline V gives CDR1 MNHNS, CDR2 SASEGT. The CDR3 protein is CASNFISGELFF. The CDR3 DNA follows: TGTGCCAGCAACTTCATCTCCGGGGAGCTGTTTTTT.

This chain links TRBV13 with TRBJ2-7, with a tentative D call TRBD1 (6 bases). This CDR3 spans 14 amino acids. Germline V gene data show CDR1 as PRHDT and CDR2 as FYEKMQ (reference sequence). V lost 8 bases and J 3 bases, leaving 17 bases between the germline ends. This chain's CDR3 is CASGSGVSGYEQYF. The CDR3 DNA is TGTGCCAGCGGTTCAGGGGTATCGGGCTACGAGCAGTACTTC.

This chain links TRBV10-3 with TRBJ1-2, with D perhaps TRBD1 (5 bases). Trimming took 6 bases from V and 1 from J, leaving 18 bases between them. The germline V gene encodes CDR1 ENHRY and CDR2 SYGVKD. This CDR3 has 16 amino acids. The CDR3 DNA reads TGTGCCATCAGAGCTGACAGATCAAACCTTAACTATGGCTACACCTTC. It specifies CAIRADRSNLNYGYTF.